This T cell receptor (beta chain) comes out of a study of molecular identifiers for immune sequencing clone quantification (dated by TCRdb to the late 2010s). Turning to the overall study: For a replicate experiment, RNA from roughly 18,000 or 92,000 naive CD8 T cells was divided into five aliquots, and four of the five aliquots were sequenced. The study was a methods study using CD8 T cells to benchmark molecular-identifier clustering-based TCR repertoire sequencing (MIDCIRS) and TCR RNA copy counting. Broad study findings and their caveats: When barcode sub-clustering was omitted, TCR diversity was inflated by chimeric consensus sequences, with chimeras reaching as high as 47%. Modeling estimated around 3 recovered TCR RNA copies per cell, compared with 9.5 to 10 by digital PCR, which implies roughly 30% capture efficiency. Even against a background of some 1 million naive CD8 T cells, spiked-in Jurkat TCR RNA amounting to a single cell's worth was reported to be detectable. The sizes of highly expanded clones could end up underestimated when identical TCR molecules share a barcode. The naive libraries included spiked-in Jurkat TCR RNA (approximately 11 copies' worth), and this RNA is not part of the donor repertoire. In CMV-specific effector cells, clones with more than 20 RNA copies accounted for over 99% of molecules, whereas in naive cells such clones accounted for under 1%.

Comments on this clonotype: Which antigen it targets is not known. With a much larger clone just one base away, this may be a read error.

Libraries of naive CD8 T cells were built from about 20,000 to 1,000,000 sorted cells, with 10%, 30% or 50% of the purified RNA used. Naive CD8 T cells, defined as CD8+CD4-CCR7+CD45RA+, were FACS-sorted into RLT Plus buffer on a BD FACSAria II. Roughly 10 TCR copies' worth of Jurkat RNA were spiked into roughly 17,000-1,100,000 naive CD8 T cell samples to test detection sensitivity. CD8 T cells were enriched with RosetteSep CD8+ T Cell Enrichment Cocktail and Ficoll-Paque, followed by ACK red cell lysis. Library generation was performed with PCR. The listed sequencing device is NextSeq 500. Bulk TCR libraries were prepared as previously described, using TCR primers listed in Table S5. Total RNA was purified with the Qiagen AllPrep DNA/RNA kit. Reads from multiple sequencing runs of the same library were pooled before analysis. On the study's bioinformatics: Only reads with exact TCR constant sequence were kept, trimmed to 150 nt, and grouped by their 12-nt molecular barcodes. Within each barcode group, reads were sub-clustered at a 15% Levenshtein threshold, and quality-weighted consensus sequences were built per RNA molecule. Non-functional sequences were filtered out, along with any lower-count sequence sitting one edit away from another sequence. On the basis of fitting two negative binomial distributions, barcode sub-clusters with fewer than 20% of the maximum read count were discarded. TCRdb trimmed the raw reads at Q25, called clones with MiXCR and kept productive beta chains. Every distinct CDR3 protein forms one entry, paired with its most common genes and DNA. These V and J calls originate from TCRdb's pipeline instead of the authors' own analysis. The sample table shows some 590,000 distinct CDR3 sequences, and about 25% are seen once. In total, the top ten clones hold 0.78% of the sample.

From the germline V gene (reference sequence), CDR1 is SEHNR and CDR2 is FQNEAQ. Counted from cysteine to phenylalanine, this CDR3 has 14 amino acids. Of the read, only the CDR3 DNA is kept; its 42 bases are in frame from base 1. The specimen sequenced was naive CD8+ T cells from blood, with Jurkat cell RNA spiked in. The sample's cell subset or site, from its label and the paper: FACS-sorted CD8+CD4-CCR7+CD45RA+ naive T cells. The rearrangement joined TRBV7-9 to TRBJ1-1, with no D gene named confidently. The receptor was derived from a human donor in good health. Some libraries in this study had Jurkat cell RNA spiked in. The DNA sequence is TGTGCCAGCAGCTTAGATATCGGAAACACTGGAGCTTTCTTT. This translates into CASSLDIGNTGAFF.